This T cell receptor (beta chain) was retrieved from a study of cytotoxic CD8 clonotypes in ibrutinib-treated CLL (dated by TCRdb to the early 2020s). For the study in its entirety: The cohort had ten to twelve relapsed/refractory and some 15 treatment-naive patients; some 17 were IGHV unmutated. All remission and progressive disease samples were collected while patients were still receiving ibrutinib. An average of around 250,000 productive templates and around 100,000 productive rearrangements was obtained per sample. Of the roughly 79 people in the trial, 25 to 30 had longitudinal samples available. Response samples were taken after a median of approximately 12 months on treatment, ranging from 6 to 36 months. Cryopreserved peripheral blood mononuclear cells were collected before treatment, at response, and at either disease progression or sustained remission. Responses were partial in around 25 patients and complete in 2; after median approximately 67 months follow-up, around 15 stayed in remission and about twelve progressed.

Points the paper makes about the study in general: At baseline, clonality was higher than in age-matched healthy donors and showed a strong correlation with circulating CD8+ T-cell counts. An increase in clonality was observed at ibrutinib response, with clonality remaining stable during sustained remission and falling back toward baseline at progression. Sampling times were not matched between patients in sustained remission and patients whose disease was progressing, and lymph node repertoires were not examined. Public clonotypes were rare and either shrank or stayed stable during treatment, and the rise in clonality at ibrutinib response reflected expansion of private clonotypes.

Sample time point, as interpreted from the label and publication: approximately 2 years on ibrutinib. Roughly 2 micrograms of genomic DNA were extracted from cryopreserved PBMCs for TCR beta library preparation. High-throughput TCR beta sequencing was performed on longitudinal blood samples from CLL patients receiving ibrutinib monotherapy. The patients took part in an open-label, single-center phase 2 trial of ibrutinib monotherapy. A MiSeq instrument was used for deep resolution sequencing, which targeted depths ranging from 1 in 1 million up to 1 in 200,000 T cells, with coverage averaging 10x for each clonotype. The immunoSEQ hsTCRB Kit was used to generate TCR beta libraries. As for how the authors treated the data: ImmunoSEQ Data Assistant and ImmunoSEQ Analyzer were used for data analysis, and V, D and J genes were assigned according to IMGT definitions. Clonality was computed as one minus normalized Shannon entropy of productive rearrangement frequencies, ranging from 0 to 1. Only overrepresented clonotypes making up at least 0.05% of each patient's repertoire were included in the public clonotype analysis. More than ten age-matched healthy donor repertoires from immuneACCESS were used as controls for clonality. TCRdb limited this immuneACCESS table to in-frame rearrangements with V and J called. A share of clones is missing; checked studies link under half to unresolved V genes, and the rest is unexplained. The V and J calls and clone size are taken from that table; D and trimming were inferred from the DNA. The sample includes 150,000 or so clones, with 80% to 90% observed a single time. The ten largest clones represent under 2.5% of the sample.

This clone appeared a few times. The antigen it recognizes is unknown. Per-nucleotide qualities are absent, and no much larger clonotype sits a single base away. Sequences were derived from PBMCs, sampled after 24 months of ibrutinib treatment. The receptor was derived from a human donor with chronic lymphocytic leukemia.

The nucleotide sequence is given as TGTGCCAGTAGTATAGCGGTGTTGGGTCGCGAGCAGTACTTC. The translation is CASSIAVLGREQYF. In this chain, TRBV19 is recombined with TRBJ2-7; the D gene cannot be resolved reliably. The germline V gene encodes CDR1 LNHDA and CDR2 SQIVND (reference sequence). A distance of 13 bases separates the germline ends of V and J, which lose 1 base and 6 bases respectively. The CDR3 covers 14 residues, taking in both the cysteine and the phenylalanine. Left in the record is the CDR3 DNA by itself, 42 bases read in frame from the first base.